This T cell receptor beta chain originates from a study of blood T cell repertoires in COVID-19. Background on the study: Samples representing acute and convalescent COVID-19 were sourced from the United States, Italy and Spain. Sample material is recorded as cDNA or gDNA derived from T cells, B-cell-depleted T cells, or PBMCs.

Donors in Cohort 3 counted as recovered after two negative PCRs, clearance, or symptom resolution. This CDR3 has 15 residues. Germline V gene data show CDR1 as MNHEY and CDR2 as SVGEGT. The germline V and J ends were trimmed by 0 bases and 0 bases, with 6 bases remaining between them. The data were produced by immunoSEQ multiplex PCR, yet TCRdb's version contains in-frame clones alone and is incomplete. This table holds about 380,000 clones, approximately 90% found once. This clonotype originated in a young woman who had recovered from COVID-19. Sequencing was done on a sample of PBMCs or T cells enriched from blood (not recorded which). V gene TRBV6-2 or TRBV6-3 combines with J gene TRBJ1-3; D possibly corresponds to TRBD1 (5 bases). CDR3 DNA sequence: TGTGCCAGCAGTTACTCGCAGGGCTCTGGAAACACCATATATTTT. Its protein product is CASSYSQGSGNTIYF.